The 28 T cell receptor beta chains below come from one sample, sequenced in a study of cytomegalovirus exposure and HLA in healthy donors. Sequencing was performed with immunoSEQ multiplex PCR; in TCRdb, only in-frame clones are kept and a portion is missing. This sample has roughly 75,000 clones, with just under 95% found just once. The material sequenced was PBMCs. The receptors were gathered from a man aged 18 to 30 in good health and CMV-seropositive.

V and J are TRBV5-1 and TRBJ1-2; 9 bases are shared with TRBD1. This CDR3 has 14 residues. From germline, CDR1 is SGHRS and CDR2 YFSETQ. After removal of 4 bases from V and 6 bases from J, the junction contained 7 bases not matched to a gene. The CDR3 DNA reads TGCGCCAGCAGCCAGACAGGGGGAGGCGATGGCTACACCTTC. Protein: CASSQTGGGDGYTF.

The J gene is TRBJ2-3, the V gene TRBV7-9; a weak D match, TRBD1 (6 bases). Trimming removed 1 base from V and 3 bases from J, with 14 bases in between. CDR3 size: 16 residues. The germline V gene encodes CDR1 SEHNR and CDR2 FQNEAQ (reference sequence). The CDR3 sequence: CASSLGGRGGTDTQYF. CDR3 DNA sequence: TGTGCCAGCAGCTTAGGGGGGCGTGGTGGGACAGATACGCAGTATTTT.

The chain carries TRBV6-1 and TRBJ2-1, with TRBD1 as a possible D gene (6 bases). V shed 2 bases and J shed 1 base, with 12 bases lying between them. The V gene's germline CDR1 is MNHNS and CDR2 SASEGT. The CDR3 has 16 amino acids. The CDR3 reads CASSEPVRGSYNEQFF. As DNA, the CDR3 is TGTGCCAGCAGTGAACCCGTCAGGGGTTCCTACAATGAGCAGTTCTTC.

The DNA of the CDR3 is TGCGCCACCAGGACCGGGACAGGGGCCGGGGGAATATATGGCTACACCTTC. Its translation: CATRTGTGAGGIYGYTF. The chain couples TRBV10-1 to TRBJ1-2, with 10 bases identical to TRBD1. The junction had 19 bases not matched to a gene; V was cut back by 10 bases and J by 5 bases. CDR1 WNHNN and CDR2 SYGVQD come from the germline V gene (reference sequence). This CDR3 is 17 amino acids long.

The genes are TRBV30 and TRBJ1-1; TRBD1 matches 11 bases. The V gene end was trimmed by 3 bases and the J gene end by 7 bases; junction bases not matched to a gene: 10. CDR3 length: 15 residues. Germline values: CDR1 GTSNPN, CDR2 SVGIG (reference sequence). CDR3 coding DNA: TGTGCCTGGAGAGCCGGGACAGGGGGTTATAGTGAAGCTTTCTTT. This gives the protein CAWRAGTGGYSEAFF.

This chain joins TRBV11-2 and TRBJ2-1; 8 bases are a match to TRBD1. This CDR3 has 14 amino acids. V lost 5 bases, J lost 6 bases, and 6 bases stayed unmatched. CDR1 SGHAT and CDR2 FQNNGV come from the germline V gene. In DNA, the CDR3 is TGTGCCAGCAGCCAGGACAGGGAACGCAATGAGCAGTTCTTC. Translating it yields CASSQDRERNEQFF.

This clone was detected only once. The chain recombines TRBV19 with TRBJ1-5; D remains unclear. Trimming took off 4 bases at V and 7 bases at J, with 8 bases between the two ends. There are 12 residues in the CDR3. CDR1 and CDR2 from the germline V gene are LNHDA and SQIVND (reference sequence). The CDR3 reads CASSRLQQPQHF. The DNA for the CDR3 is TGTGCCAGTAGTAGGTTGCAGCAGCCCCAGCATTTT. Supplemented by reference TRBV19 and TRBJ1-5, the full variable domain reads DGGITQSPKYLFRKEGQNVTLSCEQNLNHDAMYWYRQDPGQGLRLIYYSQIVNDFQKGDIAEGYSVSREKKESFPLTVTSAQKNPTAFYLCASSRLQQPQHFGDGTRLSIL.

This clone was found once. J is TRBJ2-1 and V is TRBV11-2; no firm D call. Deletions cut 4 bases from V and 0 bases from J, with 10 bases between. The CDR3 runs to 15 residues. Germline loops: CDR1 SGHAT, CDR2 FQNNGV. CDR3 region: CASSSTLSSYNEQFF. The DNA for the CDR3 is TGTGCCAGCAGCTCGACTTTAAGCTCCTACAATGAGCAGTTCTTC.

The CDR3 spells CASSFTGGSNQPQHF. The CDR3 region has the DNA TGCGCCAGCAGCTTTACAGGGGGCAGCAATCAGCCCCAGCATTTT. The chain couples TRBV5-1 to TRBJ1-5, with 9 bases aligning to TRBD1. Trimming cost V 2 bases and J 1 base; bases outside gene matches: 1. CDR3 length equals 15 residues. Looked up from germline, CDR1 is SGHRS and CDR2 is YFSETQ.

The chain's CDR3 is CASSHAYGGADTQYF. CDR3 nucleotides: TGCGCCAGCAGCCACGCATATGGGGGGGCAGATACGCAGTATTTT. The V call is TRBV4-1, the J call TRBJ2-3; TRBD2 agrees at 7 bases. V dropped 3 bases and J dropped 4; count of bases not matched to a gene: 7. Germline V gene sequence: CDR1 MGHRA, CDR2 YSYEKL. The CDR3 sequence is 15 residues long.

The rearrangement joins TRBV7-9 to TRBJ2-7; D is ambiguous. In germline, CDR1 is SEHNR, CDR2 FQNEAQ (reference sequence). The CDR3 extends over 16 amino acids. Deletions cut 5 bases from V and 2 bases from J, with 19 bases between. CDR3 sequence (DNA): TGTGCCAGCAGCCAACCGCCGGCGGTTCCCCCCTACGAGCAGTACTTC. Its protein is CASSQPPAVPPYEQYF.

The CDR3 sequence: CASSLRREGTGELFF. The CDR3 DNA is TGCGCCAGCAGCTTGCGGCGGGAAGGCACCGGGGAGCTGTTTTTT. The chain has TRBV5-1 and TRBJ2-2; tentative D call: TRBD2 (6 bases). Per germline, CDR1 SGHRS and CDR2 YFSETQ. Trimming took off 1 base at V and 4 bases at J, with 11 bases between the two ends. CDR3 length: 15 amino acids.

This clone showed up just once. The rearrangement links TRBV19 to TRBJ2-4; D not certain. This CDR3 contains 16 residues. The V gene's germline CDR1 is LNHDA and CDR2 SQIVND (reference sequence). The V end was cut by 5 bases, the J end by 0 bases, with 14 bases between. This CDR3 is CASSVPDNLAKNIQYF. The CDR3 DNA reads as TGTGCCAGTAGTGTACCTGATAACTTAGCCAAAAACATTCAGTACTTC.

This chain joins TRBV7-3 and TRBJ2-3; the D gene is possibly TRBD2 (5 bases). V was cut by 3 bases and J by 0 bases, with 13 bases left in between. CDR1 and CDR2 (germline): SGHTA, FQGTGA. The CDR3 length is 16 residues. The CDR3 sequence is CASSFRGRSSTDTQYF. CDR3 DNA sequence: TGTGCCAGCAGCTTTAGAGGGCGTTCTAGCACAGATACGCAGTATTTT.

The chain has TRBV5-1 and TRBJ2-3; 7 bases are a match to TRBD1. This CDR3 contains 17 residues. The trim removed 0 bases at V and 0 bases at J, leaving 7 bases unmatched. Germline V gene data show CDR1 as SGHRS and CDR2 as YFSETQ. The CDR3, as DNA: TGCGCCAGCAGCTTGGCAGGTAGGGGACAGAGCACAGATACGCAGTATTTT. Translated, it gives CASSLAGRGQSTDTQYF.

The chain is built from TRBV6-1 and TRBJ2-7; D gene uncertain. This CDR3 is built from 13 residues. V lost 5 bases and J 2 bases, leaving 10 bases between the germline ends. CDR1 and CDR2 from the germline V gene are MNHNS and SASEGT. This chain's CDR3 is CASSSWRTYEQYF. The CDR3 DNA sequence: TGTGCCAGCAGTTCGTGGCGGACCTACGAGCAGTACTTC.

This chain joins TRBV11-3 and TRBJ2-2; weak D call: TRBD2 (5 bases). Trimming removed 3 bases from V and 3 bases from J, with 14 bases in between. CDR3 length: 16 amino acids. Germline CDR1 is SGHNT and CDR2 is YENEEA. The CDR3 loop reads CASSLVGAEYTGELFF. The CDR3 coding sequence is TGTGCCAGCAGCTTGGTGGGAGCGGAATACACCGGGGAGCTGTTTTTT.

The chain carries TRBV18 and TRBJ2-1; 9 bases line up with TRBD2. This CDR3 comprises 15 residues. With 4 bases clipped from V and 2 bases from J, the junction kept 3 bases outside the gene matches. Germline loops: CDR1 KGHSH, CDR2 LQKENI. In DNA, the CDR3 is TGTGCCAGCTCACTAGCGGGAGAGGCCTACAATGAGCAGTTCTTC. It is translated as CASSLAGEAYNEQFF.

The chain recombines TRBV7-3 with TRBJ2-1; 8 bases map to TRBD1. CDR3 length: 15 amino acids. Germline assignment: CDR1 SGHTA and CDR2 FQGTGA. V gave up 4 bases and J gave up 10 bases; unmatched junction bases: 12. As DNA, the CDR3 is TGTGCCAGCAGCTATAGACCAGGGGGCCGGGAGGAGCAGTTCTTC. It encodes CASSYRPGGREEQFF.

The chain combines TRBV19 with TRBJ2-3; weak D call: TRBD2 (6 bases). The CDR3 extends over 14 amino acids. Looked up from germline, CDR1 is LNHDA and CDR2 is SQIVND (reference sequence). Trimming left V 5 bases short and J 6 bases short, with 15 bases between. This CDR3 is CASSGGTVRDTQYF. Here the CDR3 DNA reads TGTGCCAGTAGTGGGGGGACCGTGAGGGATACGCAGTATTTT.

The CDR3 DNA is TGTGCCAGCAGCTCGACAGGAGGTGGGGAGACCCAGTACTTC. This translates into CASSSTGGGETQYF. The rearrangement links TRBV5-4 to TRBJ2-5, with D possibly being TRBD1 (6 bases). The CDR3 is 14 amino acids. Germline values: CDR1 SGHNT, CDR2 YYREEE (reference sequence). V lost 3 bases and J 5 bases, leaving 14 bases between the germline ends.

The chain recombines TRBV9 with TRBJ2-1, with TRBD2 as a possible D gene (6 bases). V shed 3 bases and J shed 2 bases, with 15 bases lying between them. The CDR3 has 16 amino acids. Germline values: CDR1 SGDLS, CDR2 YYNGEE. Here the CDR3 DNA reads TGTGCCAGCAGCGCCCCCGGAGGAGGGCCCTACAATGAGCAGTTCTTC. It codes for CASSAPGGGPYNEQFF. The full variable domain, its missing parts supplied by reference TRBV9 and TRBJ2-1, is DSGVTQTPKHLITATGQRVTLRCSPRSGDLSVYWYQQSLDQGLQFLIQYYNGEERAKGNILERFSAQQFPDLHSELNLSSLELGDSALYFCASSAPGGGPYNEQFFGPGTRLTVL.

The rearrangement joins TRBV7-8 to TRBJ2-5; TRBD2 matches 12 bases. The CDR3 spans 16 residues. The ends lost 2 bases at V and 6 bases at J; junction bases unmatched: 7. Germline V gene data show CDR1 as SGHVS and CDR2 as FQNEAQ. In DNA, the CDR3 is TGTGCCAGCAGCTTACCGAGACTAGCGGGGGAACAGACCCAGTACTTC. Its translation: CASSLPRLAGEQTQYF.

J is TRBJ1-3 and V is TRBV2; no clear D gene. Germline-derived CDR1 and CDR2 are SNHLY and FYNNEI. The CDR3 contains 14 residues. Deletions cut 3 bases from V and 3 bases from J, with 9 bases between. The CDR3 loop is CASSDLGLGNTIYF. CDR3 sequence (DNA): TGTGCCAGCAGTGATTTGGGCCTTGGAAACACCATATATTTT.

V usage is TRBV11-3 and J usage is TRBJ2-1; the match to TRBD1 covers 8 bases. V was clipped by 0 bases and J by 9 bases; unmatched bases: 10. The CDR3 extends over 16 amino acids. Germline V lookup: CDR1 SGHNT, CDR2 YENEEA. CDR3 sequence: CASSLDSTGGRGEQFF. The CDR3 nucleotides read TGTGCCAGCAGCTTAGATTCTACAGGGGGAAGGGGTGAGCAGTTCTTC.

The chain is built from TRBV18 and TRBJ1-5; 7 nucleotides align to TRBD1. The trim removed 4 bases at V and 0 bases at J, leaving 6 bases unmatched. Germline loops: CDR1 KGHSH, CDR2 LQKENI. The CDR3 has 16 amino acids. The CDR3 nucleotides are TGTGCCAGCTCACGACAGGGTGGAGGTAGCAATCAGCCCCAGCATTTT. Translating gives CASSRQGGGSNQPQHF.

The rearrangement joins TRBV9 to TRBJ2-2; TRBD2 matches 7 bases. The V gene's germline CDR1 is SGDLS and CDR2 YYNGEE. Germline trimming cut 3 bases from V and 1 base from J; bases unmatched to any gene: 9. The CDR3 extends over 17 amino acids. The CDR3 nucleotides read TGTGCCAGCAGCGCGGCCGGGACTATCCTGAACACCGGGGAGCTGTTTTTT. As protein: CASSAAGTILNTGELFF.

The rearrangement joins TRBV13 to TRBJ2-2; weak D call: TRBD2 (6 bases). Germline V lookup: CDR1 PRHDT, CDR2 FYEKMQ (reference sequence). This CDR3 region has 13 residues. V was cut by 5 bases and J by 5 bases, with 9 bases left in between. CDR3 sequence: CASSPRGTGELFF. The DNA for the CDR3 is TGTGCCAGCAGCCCCCGGGGGACCGGGGAGCTGTTTTTT.